A selection of T cell receptor beta chains follows, all from one sample in a study of blood T cell repertoires in COVID-19. Generated by immunoSEQ multiplex PCR, the TCRdb table keeps only in-frame clones and is missing some. The sample comprises fewer than 250,000 clones, under 85% of which are singletons, and approximately 5.7% rests with the top ten. The sample comprised peripheral blood. These receptors all stem from a human donor in a cohort sampled during active COVID-19. CDR3s leave out the opening cysteine and the closing phenylalanine or tryptophan. Each record gives: J gene, clone size, V gene, CDR3 protein. Not every row has a clone size; where given, it reads once, few, many or a size class.

TRBJ2-3	.	TRBV4-1	ASSQVPAGVLGDTQY
TRBJ1-2	.	TRBV19	ASSTLQGSYGYT
TRBJ1-2	once	TRBV5-1	ASSPAGANYGYT
TRBJ2-5	many	TRBV5-4	ASSLGGGHLGETQY
TRBJ2-7	.	TRBV9	ASSVADEQY
TRBJ1-6	.	TRBV4-2	ASSYRDRGQGSPLH
TRBJ1-6	.	TRBV5-1	ASKRGTGDSPLH
TRBJ2-7	.	TRBV5-1	ASSAGQGINEQY
TRBJ2-2	.	TRBV19	ASSIRSPDRSNTGELF
TRBJ2-1	once	TRBV2	ASRQQGADNEQF
TRBJ2-3	.	TRBV2	ASSRGGSTDTQY
TRBJ2-2	.	TRBV12-3/TRBV12-4	ASTHSNTGELF
TRBJ1-2	.	TRBV28	ASRILRQGRDYGYT
TRBJ2-7	.	TRBV4-2	ASSRTDYEQY
TRBJ2-7	once	TRBV11-2	ASSGDRRYEQY
TRBJ2-7	.	TRBV28	ASSPAGQGSYEQY
TRBJ2-5	.	TRBV6-5	ASSGTYQETQY
TRBJ1-1	.	TRBV5-4	ASSSDGVNTEAF
TRBJ2-3	.	TRBV19	ASSLRGLQADTQY
TRBJ2-7	.	TRBV7-2	ASSPTGGWSYEQY
TRBJ1-4	.	TRBV6-6	ASSRRTGNEKLF
TRBJ2-7	.	TRBV21-1	ASSRQGIHEQY
TRBJ2-3	.	TRBV7-9	ASSLGLAWGDRNTDTQY
TRBJ2-7	.	TRBV3-1/TRBV3-2	ASGTGFYEQY
TRBJ2-4	.	TRBV7-2	ASKGHKGKNIQY
TRBJ1-1	.	TRBV5-1	ASNTDWPNTEAF
TRBJ2-5	.	TRBV19	ASSMGTGYPETQY
TRBJ2-5	.	TRBV10-1	ASSESGTPRGTQY
TRBJ2-7	.	TRBV11-1	ASSLGGGSYEQY
TRBJ2-7	.	TRBV30	AWSRQGKHYEQY
TRBJ1-4	.	TRBV3-1/TRBV3-2	ASSQGGHFNEKLF
TRBJ1-1	few	TRBV10-2	ASSARLYTEAF
TRBJ2-2	.	TRBV6-1	ASSSLYTGELF
TRBJ1-1	.	TRBV7-2	ASFRSFGTEAF
TRBJ1-3	.	TRBV9	ASSPSNRNGNTIY
TRBJ1-6	.	TRBV6-5	ASSPRTLGDSPLH
TRBJ1-1	once	TRBV9	ASSVGWRRGAF
TRBJ2-5	.	TRBV7-2	ASSPTRLARQETQY
TRBJ1-4	.	TRBV2	ASTERTTNEKLF
TRBJ2-1	.	TRBV7-9	ASSRGVLAGRNEQF
TRBJ1-6	once	TRBV5-1	ASSPGQKNSPLH